These 9 T cell receptor beta chains share one sample of origin, sequenced in a study of cytomegalovirus exposure and HLA in healthy donors. This PCR relied on a set of 60 Vbeta primers and 13 Jbeta primers. Clones were sequenced by immunoSEQ multiplex PCR, and TCRdb holds only the in-frame ones, with some missing. The data contain some 120,000 clones, just under 70% of them seen just once; the ten biggest clones take up approximately 9.4%. The specimen was PBMCs. The origin of the receptors is a man under 40 in good health and CMV-seropositive.

The chain couples TRBV9 to TRBJ1-5; unclear D gene. Germline assignment: CDR1 SGDLS and CDR2 YYNGEE. This CDR3 has 15 amino acids. V lost 0 bases, J lost 7 bases, and 14 bases lay in between. Here the CDR3 DNA reads TGTGCCAGCAGCGTAGAAGGAACGGGAGGGCAGCCCCAGCATTTT. Amino acids: CASSVEGTGGQPQHF.

This clone appeared a single time. V gene TRBV19 combines with J gene TRBJ2-1; 7 nucleotides align to TRBD1. V lost 2 bases and J lost 0; bases outside the gene matches: 10. CDR1 and CDR2 (germline): LNHDA, SQIVND (reference sequence). The CDR3 is made up of 18 amino acids. In nucleotides, the CDR3 is TGTGCCAGTAGTATATCGGATTTCAGGGGGAGCTCCTACAATGAGCAGTTCTTC. Translation: CASSISDFRGSSYNEQFF.

J is TRBJ2-5 and V is TRBV5-6; no firm D call. V was trimmed by 2 bases and J by 4 bases, leaving 9 bases between them. This CDR3 is built from 13 residues. Looked up from germline, CDR1 is SGHDT and CDR2 is YYEEEE. CDR3 in amino acids: CASSLGGIETQYF. The CDR3 region has the DNA TGTGCCAGCAGCTTAGGCGGTATAGAGACCCAGTACTTC.

The rearrangement joins TRBV7-3 to TRBJ1-1; D might be TRBD1 (6 bases). The ends were cut back, 5 bases at V and 4 bases at J, with 14 bases in the middle. The V gene's germline CDR1 is SGHTA and CDR2 FQGTGA. The CDR3 length is 14 residues. The DNA for the CDR3 is TGTGCCAGCAGCCCTGGGGGAGGGGGCACTGAAGCTTTCTTT. Its translation is CASSPGGGGTEAFF.

The CDR3 region is CAISEGGTEAFF. In DNA, the CDR3 is TGTGCCATCAGTGAAGGAGGCACTGAAGCTTTCTTT. The chain links TRBV10-3 to TRBJ1-1; D is uncertain. The germline V and J ends were trimmed by 3 bases and 4 bases, with 6 bases remaining between them. The CDR3 runs 12 residues. Germline loops: CDR1 ENHRY, CDR2 SYGVKD.

V and J are TRBV5-1 and TRBJ2-5; D possibly corresponds to TRBD1 (6 bases). This CDR3 region has 15 residues. Trimming pared 0 bases from V and 1 base from J, leaving 10 bases between. Per germline, CDR1 SGHRS and CDR2 YFSETQ. The CDR3 nucleotides read TGCGCCAGCAGCTTGGGTGGGACACTCCAAGAGACCCAGTACTTC. Translation: CASSLGGTLQETQYF. The full variable domain, completed using reference TRBV5-1 and TRBJ2-5, is KAGVTQTPRYLIKTRGQQVTLSCSPISGHRSVSWYQQTPGQGLQFLFEYFSETQRNKGNFPGRFSGRQFSNSRSEMNVSTLELGDSALYLCASSLGGTLQETQYFGPGTRLLVL.

This chain uses TRBV9 with TRBJ2-3; the match to TRBD1 covers 10 bases. This CDR3 comprises 15 residues. Unmatched junction bases numbered 3, after V lost 2 bases and J lost 3 bases. Germline assignment: CDR1 SGDLS and CDR2 YYNGEE. In nucleotides, the CDR3 is TGTGCCAGCAGCGTCGTGGGACAGGGGACAGATACGCAGTATTTT. Its translation: CASSVVGQGTDTQYF.

The chain uses TRBV11-3 and TRBJ2-3, with 8 bases matching TRBD2. The germline gives CDR1 SGHNT, CDR2 YENEEA. J gave up 4 bases and V 3 bases, and 3 bases lay outside the gene matches. This CDR3 has 14 residues. CDR3 sequence (DNA): TGTGCCAGCAGCTTCCCGGGACTAGCAGATACGCAGTATTTT. It specifies CASSFPGLADTQYF.

This clone was observed once. The chain has TRBV7-2 and TRBJ2-1, with 8 bases that match TRBD2. CDR1 is SGHTA, CDR2 FQGNSA, per germline. V lost 2 bases and J lost 5; bases outside the gene matches: 5. This CDR3 comprises 15 residues. The CDR3 spells CASSLLAGIDNEQFF. The DNA of the CDR3 is TGTGCCAGCAGCTTACTAGCGGGCATAGACAATGAGCAGTTCTTC. Using reference TRBV7-2 and TRBJ2-1 for the parts outside the CDR3, the full variable domain is GAGVSQSPSNKVTEKGKDVELRCDPISGHTALYWYRQSLGQGLEFLIYFQGNSAPDKSGLPSDRFSAERTGGSVSTLTIQRTQQEDSAVYLCASSLLAGIDNEQFFGPGTRLTVL.